Each of the 15 T cell receptor beta chains below was sequenced from the same sample in a study of T cell repertoires in cytomegalovirus infection. TCRdb reprocessed the reads via MiXCR and lists one record per CDR3 protein. The sample has 450,000 to 550,000 distinct CDR3 sequences, approximately 15% seen once. Specimen: CD8+ T cells from PBMCs. The receptors derive from a human donor in good health (CMV status not recorded). Some clones in this sample may be carry-over from other donors' samples.

This clonotype appeared many times. This chain links TRBV7-6 with TRBJ2-7, with 8 bases fitting TRBD1. The CDR3 covers 14 residues. J lost 3 bases, V lost 4 bases, and 5 bases had no gene match. Germline V gene sequence: CDR1 SGHVS, CDR2 FNYEAQ. This chain's CDR3 is CASSSGQALYEQYF. The CDR3 coding sequence is TGTGCCAGCAGCTCGGGACAGGCTCTCTACGAGCAGTACTTC. The entire variable domain, with the rest obtained from reference TRBV7-6 and TRBJ2-7, is as follows: GAGVSQSPRYKVTKRGQDVALRCDPISGHVSLYWYRQALGQGPEFLTYFNYEAQQDKSGLPNDRFSAERPEGSISTLTIQRTEQRDSAMYRCASSSGQALYEQYFGPGTRLTVT.

In its sample, this clonotype was seen a few times. The rearrangement links TRBV11-1 to TRBJ2-1, with 9 bases lining up with TRBD2. There are 18 residues in the CDR3. CDR1 SGHAT and CDR2 FQDESV come from the germline V gene (reference sequence). V trimming: 1 base; J trimming: 1 base; junction bases outside the gene matches: 8. Here the CDR3 DNA reads TGTGCCAGCAGCTTAGAGGGCGTGAGCGGGGGGTCCTACAATGAGCAGTTCTTC. Protein sequence: CASSLEGVSGGSYNEQFF.

For the CDR3, the DNA is TGTGCCATCAAGGGACTAGCGGGAGCCTACGAGCAGTACTTC. Its protein product is CAIKGLAGAYEQYF. The V and J genes are TRBV10-3 and TRBJ2-7; TRBD2 agrees at 14 bases. The CDR3 is 14 residues long. V lost 7 bases, J lost 2 bases, and 1 base stayed unmatched. CDR1 ENHRY and CDR2 SYGVKD come from the germline V gene.

Concerning this clonotype: Since a much larger clone is just one base distant, this may be a read error. The genes are TRBV6-1 and TRBJ2-3; D possibly corresponds to TRBD1 (6 bases). The CDR3 extends over 15 amino acids. Germline-derived CDR1 and CDR2 are MNHNS and SASEGT. Here the CDR3 reads CVSVPTGPYTDTQYF. CDR3 bases: TGTGTCAGCGTTCCGACAGGTCCTTACACAGATACGCAGTATTTT.

This clonotype has ten or more counts. The genes are TRBV19 and TRBJ2-7, with a possible D match to TRBD1 (6 bases). Trimming cost V 3 bases and J 3 bases, with 9 bases left between them. Germline-derived CDR1 and CDR2 are LNHDA and SQIVND (reference sequence). This CDR3 contains 13 residues. This CDR3 reads CASSIGQFYEQYF. The CDR3, as DNA: TGTGCCAGTAGTATCGGACAGTTCTACGAGCAGTACTTC.

This clonotype has a handful of counts. The chain links TRBV27 to TRBJ1-1; the match to TRBD1 covers 7 bases. The V segment lost 3 bases and the J segment 5 bases; nucleotides outside the gene matches: 9. Germline lookup yields CDR1 MNHEY and CDR2 SMNVEV (reference sequence). The CDR3 is made up of 15 amino acids. The CDR3 region is CASSLDRPGVTEAFF. CDR3 coding DNA: TGTGCCAGCAGTTTGGACAGGCCGGGGGTTACTGAAGCTTTCTTT.

In this sample, this clonotype turned up many times. The chain has TRBV7-9 and TRBJ1-1, with a possible D match to TRBD1 (5 bases). Deletions cut 5 bases from V and 7 bases from J, with 14 bases between. The CDR3 contains 13 residues. Germline V gene lookup returns CDR1 SEHNR and CDR2 FQNEAQ (reference sequence). The CDR3 sequence is CASSPQGSIEAFF. CDR3 bases: TGTGCCAGCAGCCCCCAGGGTAGCATTGAAGCTTTCTTT. Filled out from reference TRBV7-9 and TRBJ1-1, the complete variable domain reads DTGVSQNPRHKITKRGQNVTFRCDPISEHNRLYWYRQTLGQGPEFLTYFQNEAQLEKSRLLSDRFSAERPKGSFSTLEIQRTEQGDSAMYLCASSPQGSIEAFFGQGTRLTVV.

This clonotype was observed a handful of times. The V and J genes are TRBV19 and TRBJ2-4; TRBD1 matches 10 bases. Germline V lookup: CDR1 LNHDA, CDR2 SQIVND (reference sequence). The CDR3 is made up of 18 amino acids. V lost 4 bases and J lost 1; bases outside the gene matches: 10. Here the CDR3 DNA reads TGTGCCAGTAGTAGTCCCGGGACAGGGGAGAGGGCCAAAAACATTCAGTACTTC. Protein sequence: CASSSPGTGERAKNIQYF.

The rearrangement joins TRBV28 to TRBJ1-4; D is ambiguous. Germline loops: CDR1 MDHEN, CDR2 SYDVKM. This CDR3 is built from 14 residues. V gave up 5 bases and J gave up 5 bases, with 12 bases separating them. DNA for the CDR3: TGTGCCAGCAGTGCAACTCTCGGCAATGAAAAACTGTTTTTT. As protein: CASSATLGNEKLFF.

This clonotype was seen ten or more times. This chain uses TRBV7-3 with TRBJ1-1; 9 bases are shared with TRBD1. The trim removed 5 bases at V and 5 bases at J, leaving 12 bases unmatched. Germline lookup yields CDR1 SGHTA and CDR2 FQGTGA. This CDR3 comprises 16 residues. This CDR3 reads CASSLSEQGAETEAFF. Written as DNA, the CDR3 is TGTGCCAGCAGCCTTAGCGAACAGGGGGCTGAGACTGAAGCTTTCTTT.

The table lists this clonotype with a few counts. V usage is TRBV12-5 and J usage is TRBJ2-2; D gene unclear. The CDR3 is made up of 10 amino acids. Trimming cost V 5 bases and J 14 bases, with 9 bases left between them. Germline loops: CDR1 LGHNT, CDR2 FRNRAP. Here the CDR3 reads CASGPGPLFF. In DNA form, the CDR3 reads TGTGCTAGTGGTCCTGGGCCCCTGTTTTTT.

The table lists this clonotype with a few counts. The rearrangement uses TRBV29-1 and TRBJ2-1; no definite D call. V was pared by 0 bases and J by 4 bases, with 4 bases between. The CDR3 is 12 residues long. Per the germline V gene, CDR1 is SQVTM and CDR2 is ANQGSEA. The CDR3 bases are TGCAGCGTTGAAGAGGCTTACAATGAGCAGTTCTTC. Translating it yields CSVEEAYNEQFF.

Turning to this clonotype: A much larger clone is a single base away; this may be a read error. This rearrangement joins TRBV4-2 to TRBJ2-7, with a weak D call TRBD2 (7 bases). V was trimmed by 3 bases and J by 6 bases, leaving 12 bases between them. In germline, CDR1 is LGHNA, CDR2 YNFKEQ. The CDR3 sequence is 13 residues long. The CDR3 nucleotides read TGTGCCAGCAGCCAGGGGGGGCCCGGCGAGCAGTACTTC. It codes for CASSQGGPGEQYF.

This rearrangement joins TRBV25-1 to TRBJ2-1; D may be TRBD1 or TRBD2 (5 bases each). There are 17 residues in the CDR3. V lost 0 bases to trimming and J lost 8 bases, with 20 bases between them. Germline V gives CDR1 MGHDK, CDR2 SYGVNS. Written as DNA, the CDR3 is TGTGCCAGCAGTGAATATGGTGAGGGGCGCAGCTTCGATGAGCAGTTCTTC. Protein product: CASSEYGEGRSFDEQFF.

This clonotype was found many times. The rearrangement uses TRBV2 and TRBJ2-1; tentative D call: TRBD2 (5 bases). This CDR3 has 14 residues. V was trimmed by 9 bases and J by 6 bases, leaving 18 bases between them. Germline CDR1 SNHLY, CDR2 FYNNEI. CDR3 in amino acids: CARGDEAWGNEQFF. Here the CDR3 DNA reads TGTGCCAGGGGAGACGAGGCTTGGGGCAATGAGCAGTTCTTC.